The rows below give T cell receptor beta chains drawn from one sample of a study of PD-L1 blockade in urothelial cancer. TCRdb keeps only in-frame clones here, not all; method: immunoSEQ multiplex PCR. The table has some 100,000 clones, about nine tenths seen once. This specimen consisted of PBMCs, obtained around atezolizumab (anti-PD-L1) treatment. These receptor sequences come from a woman aged 80 or over with urothelial cancer. CDR3s include the opening cysteine and the closing phenylalanine or tryptophan. D genes are given only for firm matches. The size entry is marked missing in some rows and otherwise reads once, few, many or a size class.

>TRBJ1-3|.|.|TRBV14
CASSQRSGNTIYF
TGTGCCAGCAGCCAACGGTCTGGAAACACCATATATTTT
>TRBJ1-5|.|.|TRBV2
CASKLAGNQPQHF
TGTGCCAGCAAACTGGCGGGCAATCAGCCCCAGCATTTT
>TRBJ1-1|TRBD1|.|TRBV5-1
CASSLIPGQGAEAFF
TGCGCCAGCAGCCTCATACCGGGACAGGGGGCTGAAGCTTTCTTT
>TRBJ1-1|.|.|TRBV10-1
CASRPRGGGTEAFF
TGCGCCAGCAGGCCGCGGGGGGGCGGCACTGAAGCTTTCTTT
>TRBJ2-7|.|.|TRBV27
CASSLSTGLQEYF
TGTGCCAGCAGTTTATCCACAGGGCTTCAGGAGTACTTC
>TRBJ2-1|.|once|TRBV5-1
CASSLVIATYEQFF
TGCGCCAGCAGCTTGGTAATAGCGACATATGAGCAGTTCTTC
>TRBJ2-1|TRBD2|.|TRBV12-5
CASGSKRDYNEQFF
TGTGCTAGTGGTTCAAAGCGGGACTACAATGAGCAGTTCTTC
>TRBJ2-1|.|.|TRBV27
CASSLSRGSFSYNEQFF
TGTGCCAGCAGTTTATCCCGAGGGAGCTTCTCCTACAATGAGCAGTTCTTC
>TRBJ1-3|.|few|TRBV5-1
CASSLDRGNTIYF
TGCGCCAGCAGCTTGGACAGAGGAAACACCATATATTTT
>TRBJ1-5|.|.|TRBV19
CASSASLRQGSGQPQHF
TGTGCCAGTAGTGCGTCGCTGAGGCAGGGGAGCGGACAGCCCCAGCATTTT
>TRBJ1-2|.|.|TRBV28
CASTRSLSGYTF
TGTGCCAGTACAAGGAGTCTGAGCGGCTACACCTTC
>TRBJ2-5|.|.|TRBV4-2
CASSQAAGLGGETQYF
TGTGCCAGCAGCCAAGCCGCCGGATTGGGGGGAGAGACCCAGTACTTC
>TRBJ2-2|TRBD1|.|TRBV19
CASTTGGANTGELFF
TGTGCCAGTACCACAGGGGGAGCCAACACCGGGGAGCTGTTTTTT
>TRBJ2-7|.|.|TRBV7-3
CASSLSTVSYEQYF
TGTGCCAGCAGCTTAAGTACAGTTTCCTACGAGCAGTACTTC
>TRBJ2-1|TRBD2|.|TRBV7-8
CASRRRSGLAEFF
TGTGCCAGCAGACGCCGATCGGGGCTAGCGGAGTTCTTC
>TRBJ1-1|.|.|TRBV11-3
CASSEGGMNTEAFF
TGTGCCAGCAGTGAGGGTGGAATGAACACTGAAGCTTTCTTT
>TRBJ2-1|TRBD2|.|TRBV5-4
CASSLRGLAGGPSNEQFF
TGTGCCAGCAGCTTGCGGGGACTAGCGGGAGGGCCGAGCAATGAGCAGTTCTTC
>TRBJ1-4|.|.|TRBV25-1
CASSPRGMQDEKLFF
TGTGCCAGCAGCCCACGGGGGATGCAGGATGAAAAACTGTTTTTT
>TRBJ2-7|TRBD2|.|TRBV28
CASTPGGRLRVEQYF
TGTGCCAGCACACCGGGGGGGCGTCTTAGGGTCGAGCAGTACTTC
>TRBJ2-2|TRBD1|.|TRBV28
CASSLQGLNTGELFF
TGTGCCAGCAGTCTACAGGGGTTGAACACCGGGGAGCTGTTTTTT
>TRBJ2-7|.|.|TRBV5-1
CASSPPGFLEQYF
TGCGCCAGCAGCCCGCCGGGGTTCTTGGAGCAGTACTTC
>TRBJ2-2|TRBD2|.|TRBV6-5
CASSLGLPHATGELFF
TGTGCCAGCAGTTTGGGACTACCCCATGCCACCGGGGAGCTGTTTTTT
>TRBJ1-1|.|.|TRBV13
CASSKGRGTEAFF
TGTGCCAGCAGCAAAGGGAGGGGCACTGAAGCTTTCTTT
>TRBJ1-5|.|.|TRBV9
CASSQRGLPNQPQHF
TGTGCCAGCAGCCAGCGGGGCCTCCCCAATCAGCCCCAGCATTTT
>TRBJ2-1|TRBD2|.|TRBV5-4
CASSLGGGTTSSYNEQFF
TGTGCCAGCAGCTTGGGTGGTGGGACTACCAGCTCCTACAATGAGCAGTTCTTC
>TRBJ1-5|.|.|TRBV15
CATSRDGGDGQPQHF
TGTGCCACCAGCAGAGATGGAGGGGATGGTCAGCCCCAGCATTTT
>TRBJ2-1|.|.|TRBV4-1
CASSRSGGRSSYNEQFF
TGCGCCAGCAGCCGGTCTGGTGGGAGGAGCTCCTACAATGAGCAGTTCTTC
>TRBJ1-1|TRBD1|.|TRBV28
CASSIGQGHTEAFF
TGTGCCAGCAGTATAGGACAGGGCCACACTGAAGCTTTCTTT
>TRBJ1-3|TRBD1|once|TRBV7-2
CASSFGTGTSGGIYF
TGTGCCAGCAGCTTCGGGACAGGGACCTCTGGGGGGATATATTTT
>TRBJ2-1|.|.|TRBV27
CASSLSQAQALHEQFF
TGTGCCAGCAGTTTATCTCAGGCACAGGCTTTACATGAGCAGTTCTTC